The 5 T cell receptor beta chains reported below all come from one sample, sequenced in a study of blood T cell repertoires in COVID-19 (dated by TCRdb to the early 2020s). Libraries were prepared through the immunoSEQ multiplex PCR assay. Entries here come from immuneACCESS through TCRdb and include only in-frame sequences with V and J called. Some clones fail to appear in such tables; in the studies checked, an unresolved V gene covers under half of the shortfall, and the cause of the remainder is unknown. This sample gives about 380,000 clones in total; around 90% of them show up just once. In total, the top ten clones hold around 7% of the sample. Sequencing was done on a sample of peripheral blood. The origin of the receptors is a man aged 18-30 years with active or convalescent COVID-19.

The genes are TRBV5-1 and TRBJ1-4, with 8 bases aligning to TRBD1. The length of the CDR3 is 14 residues. V was clipped by 0 bases and J by 10 bases; unmatched bases: 5. The germline V gene has CDR1 SGHRS and CDR2 YFSETQ. The CDR3 loop reads CASSLEQGVGKLFF. CDR3 bases: TGCGCCAGCAGCTTGGAACAGGGGGTCGGAAAACTGTTTTTT.

V usage is TRBV19 and J usage is TRBJ1-2; 9 bases align to TRBD1. CDR3 length: 14 amino acids. With 6 bases clipped from V and 3 bases from J, the junction kept 5 bases outside the gene matches. CDR1 and CDR2 from the germline V gene are LNHDA and SQIVND (reference sequence). CDR3 protein: CASRGQGKYYGYTF. For the CDR3, the DNA is TGTGCCAGTAGGGGACAGGGCAAATACTATGGCTACACCTTC. The full variable domain, in which reference TRBV19 and TRBJ1-2 provide the parts outside the CDR3, is DGGITQSPKYLFRKEGQNVTLSCEQNLNHDAMYWYRQDPGQGLRLIYYSQIVNDFQKGDIAEGYSVSREKKESFPLTVTSAQKNPTAFYLCASRGQGKYYGYTFGSGTRLTVV.

V and J are TRBV16 and TRBJ1-5; 10 bases line up with TRBD1. J was trimmed by 7 bases and V by 0 bases; bases with no gene match: 6. Per the germline V gene, CDR1 is KGHSY and CDR2 is FQNENV. The CDR3 runs to 16 residues. CDR3 sequence: CASSQSRDRGTQPQHF. For the CDR3, the DNA is TGTGCCAGCAGCCAATCGCGGGACAGGGGTACCCAGCCCCAGCATTTT.

The chain recombines TRBV21-1 with TRBJ1-1; the table's D call, TRBD1, was not checked against the DNA. TRBV21-1 is annotated as a pseudogene. This CDR3 region has 16 residues. In DNA form, the CDR3 reads TGTGCCAGCAGCAAAGTGGCAGGGGGATTGAACACTGAAGCTTTCTTT. Translation: CASSKVAGGLNTEAFF.

This chain uses TRBV7-6 with TRBJ2-3; TRBD1 matches 8 bases. CDR1 and CDR2 (germline): SGHVS, FNYEAQ. This CDR3 has 17 amino acids. After removal of 1 base from V and 1 base from J, the junction contained 7 bases not matched to a gene. CDR3 loop: CASSLGPQGAGTDTQYF. CDR3 in DNA: TGTGCCAGCAGCTTAGGACCGCAGGGGGCAGGCACAGATACGCAGTATTTT.